This T cell receptor (beta chain) was captured by sequencing in a study of blood T cell repertoires in COVID-19. Study-wide context: Collection of acute and convalescent COVID-19 samples took place in the United States, Italy and Spain.

V dropped 5 bases and J dropped 8 bases, with 12 bases sitting between them. CDR3 length equals 12 residues. CDR1 is SEHNR, CDR2 FQNEAQ, per germline (reference sequence). This clone was observed once. Per the original methods: Estimation of nucleated cell counts was performed using reference gene primer amplification. The repertoire was sequenced with immunoSEQ multiplex PCR; TCRdb's copy has only in-frame clones and lacks some. The V and J calls and clone size are taken from that table; D and trimming were inferred from the DNA. The table records under 350,000 clones, about 89% of them present only once.

Sequenced: peripheral blood. V is TRBV7-9 and J is TRBJ1-1, with TRBD1 as a possible D gene (6 bases). This sequence originates from a man aged 50 to 60 with acute or convalescent COVID-19. As DNA, the CDR3 is TGTGCCAGCAGCCTGGACAGCCCAGAAGCTTTCTTT. As protein: CASSLDSPEAFF. Using reference TRBV7-9 and TRBJ1-1 for the parts outside the CDR3, the full variable domain is DTGVSQNPRHKITKRGQNVTFRCDPISEHNRLYWYRQTLGQGPEFLTYFQNEAQLEKSRLLSDRFSAERPKGSFSTLEIQRTEQGDSAMYLCASSLDSPEAFFGQGTRLTVV.